The 19 T cell receptor beta chains listed next were all sequenced from one sample in a study of cytomegalovirus exposure and HLA in healthy donors. Primers for the PCR totalled 60 Vbeta and 13 Jbeta. This table comes from immunoSEQ multiplex PCR, and its TCRdb copy is limited to in-frame clones, with some not included. The top ten clones hold approximately 1.3% of a sample with fewer than 200,000 clones, around 77% of them seen once. The sequenced material came from PBMCs. The receptor set was obtained from a man between 60 and 70 years old in good health and CMV-seronegative.

This clone was seen a handful of times. This specimen includes other DNA sequences encoding the same CDR3. The rearrangement joins TRBV5-6 to TRBJ1-3, with TRBD1 matching 8 bases. The CDR3 has 14 residues. The germline gives CDR1 SGHDT, CDR2 YYEEEE. Trimming took 3 bases from V and 2 from J; bases not matched to a gene: 1. CDR3 in amino acids: CASSSTGAGNTIYF. The CDR3 nucleotides are TGTGCCAGCAGCTCGACAGGGGCTGGAAACACCATATATTTT.

The CDR3 sequence is CATSRDPQDEVVQYF. The CDR3 nucleotides read TGTGCCACCAGCAGAGATCCACAGGACGAGGTCGTTCAGTACTTC. The V call is TRBV15, the J call TRBJ2-4; D possibly corresponds to TRBD1 (5 bases). The CDR3 contains 15 residues. V was trimmed by 0 bases and J by 11 bases, leaving 17 bases between them. Germline V gives CDR1 LNHNV, CDR2 YYDKDF (reference sequence). The whole variable domain, remainder taken from reference TRBV15 and TRBJ2-4, is DAMVIQNPRYQVTQFGKPVTLSCSQTLNHNVMYWYQQKSSQAPKLLFHYYDKDFNNEADTPDNFQSRRPNTSFCFLDIRSPGLGDTAMYLCATSRDPQDEVVQYFGAGTRLSVL.

This clone was seen a few times. The genes are TRBV6-1 and TRBJ2-7; a possible D gene is TRBD2 (5 bases). Per the germline V gene, CDR1 is MNHNS and CDR2 is SASEGT. Trimming stripped 7 bases from V and 3 bases from J, with 13 bases between. The CDR3 length is 13 residues. CDR3 coding DNA: TGTGCCAGCAAGAGCGGACCCAGCTACGAGCAGTACTTC. Residues: CASKSGPSYEQYF.

The chain joins TRBV19 to TRBJ2-3; TRBD1 agrees at 9 bases. Trimming took 3 bases from V and 0 from J; bases not matched to a gene: 4. Germline values: CDR1 LNHDA, CDR2 SQIVND (reference sequence). The CDR3 is 16 amino acids. The CDR3 sequence: CASSIRQGVSTDTQYF. As DNA, the CDR3 is TGTGCCAGTAGTATCCGACAGGGGGTTAGCACAGATACGCAGTATTTT.

This chain joins TRBV4-3 and TRBJ2-7, with 8 positions matching TRBD2. Looked up from germline, CDR1 is LGHNA and CDR2 is YSLEER. The CDR3 has 14 residues. J was trimmed by 4 bases and V by 4 bases; bases with no gene match: 6. The DNA of the CDR3 is TGCGCCAGCAGCCTAGTAGCGGGGACATACGAGCAGTACTTC. It codes for CASSLVAGTYEQYF.

V and J are TRBV5-3 and TRBJ2-7, with 11 bases aligning to TRBD1. TRBV5-3 is noted as an ORF with a role that remains uncertain. This CDR3 is built from 15 residues. J gave up 7 bases and V 6 bases, and 12 bases lay outside the gene matches. CDR3: CARTPSGQGAGEQYF. The CDR3 DNA reads TGTGCCAGAACCCCGTCCGGACAGGGGGCAGGAGAGCAGTACTTC.

This sequence joins TRBV6-1 and TRBJ2-7, with a tentative D call TRBD1 (6 bases). The CDR3 loop spans 14 amino acids. V shed 8 bases and J shed 2 bases, with 16 bases lying between them. CDR1 is MNHNS, CDR2 SASEGT, per germline. DNA for the CDR3: TGTGCCAGCGCTTCCGGGACAAGCCCCTACGAGCAGTACTTC. Encoded protein: CASASGTSPYEQYF.

This chain connects TRBV29-1 to TRBJ2-6; the D gene is possibly TRBD1 (5 bases). The V gene's germline CDR1 is SQVTM and CDR2 ANQGSEA. The V gene lost 7 bases and the J gene lost 0 bases, with 16 bases spanning the gap. The CDR3 is 16 amino acids. The CDR3 sequence is CSASDTINSGANVLTF. The CDR3 nucleotides read TGCAGCGCGTCGGACACGATCAACTCTGGGGCCAACGTCCTGACTTTC. Filled out from reference TRBV29-1 and TRBJ2-6, the complete variable domain reads SAVISQKPSRDICQRGTSLTIQCQVDSQVTMMFWYRQQPGQSLTLIATANQGSEATYESGFVIDKFPISRPNLTFSTLTVSNMSPEDSSIYLCSASDTINSGANVLTFGAGSRLTVL.

This clone was detected only once. This rearrangement joins TRBV29-1 to TRBJ2-6; D is possibly TRBD2 (5 bases). Germline assignment: CDR1 SQVTM and CDR2 ANQGSEA. The CDR3 totals 14 residues. V was trimmed by 3 bases and J by 0 bases, leaving 6 bases between them. CDR3 amino acids: CSVEEVSGANVLTF. In DNA, the CDR3 is TGCAGCGTTGAGGAGGTCTCTGGGGCCAACGTCCTGACTTTC.

The chain carries TRBV11-2 and TRBJ2-1, with D possibly matching TRBD2 (5 bases). Trimming stripped 5 bases from V and 5 bases from J, with 16 bases between. CDR1 and CDR2 (germline): SGHAT, FQNNGV. The CDR3 extends over 15 amino acids. CDR3 sequence reads: CASSLGRRANNEQFF. The CDR3 region has the DNA TGTGCCAGCAGCCTGGGAAGGCGGGCCAACAATGAGCAGTTCTTC. The full variable domain, in which reference TRBV11-2 and TRBJ2-1 provide the parts outside the CDR3, is EAGVAQSPRYKIIEKRQSVAFWCNPISGHATLYWYQQILGQGPKLLIQFQNNGVVDDSQLPKDRFSAERLKGVDSTLKIQPAKLEDSAVYLCASSLGRRANNEQFFGPGTRLTVL.

This rearrangement joins TRBV6-5 to TRBJ1-3; 10 nucleotides align to TRBD1. V shed 0 bases, J shed 7 bases, and the junction held 6 bases outside the gene matches. CDR3 length: 16 amino acids. Germline V gives CDR1 MNHEY, CDR2 SVGAGI. The DNA for the CDR3 is TGTGCCAGCAGTTACTCCGGGACAGGGGCTTTTAACACCATATATTTT. It encodes CASSYSGTGAFNTIYF.

The rearrangement links TRBV9 to TRBJ2-5; TRBD2 agrees at 12 bases. The V and J ends lost 0 bases and 3 bases, in that order; junction bases with no gene match: 3. This CDR3 comprises 16 residues. Germline CDR1 SGDLS, CDR2 YYNGEE. CDR3 in amino acids: CASSVGASGGEETQYF. DNA for the CDR3: TGTGCCAGCAGCGTAGGGGCTAGCGGGGGGGAAGAGACCCAGTACTTC.

The chain employs TRBV25-1 and TRBJ2-5, with 9 bases lining up with TRBD1. Germline V gene sequence: CDR1 MGHDK, CDR2 SYGVNS. Trimming removed 9 bases from V and 6 bases from J; junction bases left unmatched: 8. The CDR3 contains 13 residues. CDR3: CASVQQGAKTQYF. CDR3 DNA: TGTGCCAGTGTCCAACAGGGGGCGAAGACCCAGTACTTC.

CDR3 nucleotides: TGCGCCAGCAGCCGGTTACAGGGGACCTTTGATCGGAATCAGCCCCAGCATTTT. Translating it yields CASSRLQGTFDRNQPQHF. The chain joins TRBV4-1 to TRBJ1-5, with 7 bases lining up with TRBD1. The CDR3 is 18 residues long. Germline trimming cut 4 bases from V and 4 bases from J; bases unmatched to any gene: 16. CDR1 is MGHRA, CDR2 YSYEKL, per germline.

The chain recombines TRBV12-5 with TRBJ1-1; 9 positions match TRBD1. Germline V gene sequence: CDR1 LGHNT, CDR2 FRNRAP. This CDR3 has 13 residues. The CDR3 coding sequence is TGTGCGACTGGGGACAGGGCAGAGACTGAAGCTTTCTTT. It specifies CATGDRAETEAFF.

As to this clone: The junction shows a germline mismatch at one end, possibly a read error. The J gene is TRBJ2-2, the V gene TRBV5-1, with 8 bases lining up with TRBD1. Germline V CDR1 and CDR2: SGHRS, YFSETQ. The CDR3 is 15 amino acids. Here the CDR3 DNA reads TGCGCCAGCAGCGTACAGACAGGGGACACCGGGGAGCCGTTTTTT. It specifies CASSVQTGDTGEPFF.

This sequence joins TRBV18 and TRBJ2-2, with 9 bases matching TRBD1. CDR3 length: 15 amino acids. V was clipped by 5 bases and J by 1 base; unmatched bases: 2. Germline V CDR1 and CDR2: KGHSH, LQKENI. The CDR3 sequence is CASSAGQGNTGELFF. The CDR3 DNA reads TGTGCCAGCTCAGCGGGACAGGGGAACACCGGGGAGCTGTTTTTT.

The chain links TRBV4-2 to TRBJ2-1; perhaps TRBD2 as D (5 bases). V lost 0 bases and J 12 bases, leaving 21 bases between the germline ends. This CDR3 contains 16 residues. Per germline, CDR1 LGHNA and CDR2 YNFKEQ. The CDR3 DNA reads TGTGCCAGCAGCCAAGAGCCGTCCGCGGGCCCTTGGGGGCAGTTCTTC. It encodes CASSQEPSAGPWGQFF.

V and J are TRBV6-5 and TRBJ1-1; 7 bases match TRBD1. The CDR3 is made up of 15 amino acids. V was pared by 2 bases and J by 4 bases, with 7 bases of the junction left unmatched. Germline CDR1 reads MNHEY; CDR2 reads SVGAGI. CDR3 bases: TGTGCCAGCAGTTACACGACAGGGAGGCCCACTGAAGCTTTCTTT. Its protein product is CASSYTTGRPTEAFF.